The TCR beta chain under discussion was sequenced for a study of identical twins. V shed 5 bases and J shed 3 bases, with 8 bases lying between them. The germline V gene encodes CDR1 GTSNPN and CDR2 SVGIG (reference sequence). The CDR3 contains 11 residues. TCRdb re-called the 5' RACE reads with MiXCR, one entry per CDR3 protein. The table records under 900,000 distinct CDR3 sequences, roughly 18% of them present only once. As concerns this clonotype: The antigen is unknown.

Study outcomes and limitations: Clonotypes of the beta chain that were abundant in cord blood carried fewer insertions (memory repertoires showed none). Part of the zero-insertion signal could reflect confounding by invariant MAIT and iNKT cells.

The same sample was also studied in work on T cells expressing NK-cell markers. In that study: Six donors had dominant NKG2C+ clonotypes that comprised about 1.0-7.5% of their CD8+ T cells.

This clonotype was obtained from a woman aged 18-29 years in good health. The material sequenced was PBMCs. V gene TRBV30 combines with J gene TRBJ2-7; D is possibly TRBD2 (5 bases). The CDR3 DNA sequence: TGTGCCTGGTTGAGGGACTACGAGCAGTACTTC. Translation: CAWLRDYEQYF.